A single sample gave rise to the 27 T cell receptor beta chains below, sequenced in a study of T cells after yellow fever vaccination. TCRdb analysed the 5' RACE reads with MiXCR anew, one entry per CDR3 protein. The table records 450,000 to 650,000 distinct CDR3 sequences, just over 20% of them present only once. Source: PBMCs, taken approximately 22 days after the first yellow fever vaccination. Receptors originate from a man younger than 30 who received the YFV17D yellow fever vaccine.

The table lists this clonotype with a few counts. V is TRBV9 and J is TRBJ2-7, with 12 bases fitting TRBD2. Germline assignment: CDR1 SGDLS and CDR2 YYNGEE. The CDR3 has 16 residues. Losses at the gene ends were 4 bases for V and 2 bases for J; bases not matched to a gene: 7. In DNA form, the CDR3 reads TGTGCCAGCAGCCCCCGAAGACTAGCGGGGGCCTACGAGCAGTACTTC. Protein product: CASSPRRLAGAYEQYF.

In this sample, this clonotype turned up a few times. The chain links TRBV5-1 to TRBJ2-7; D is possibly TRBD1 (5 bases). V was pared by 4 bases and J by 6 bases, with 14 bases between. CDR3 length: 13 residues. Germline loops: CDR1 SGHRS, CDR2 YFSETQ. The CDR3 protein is CASSPVGVGEQYV. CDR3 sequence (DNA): TGCGCCAGCAGCCCTGTAGGGGTTGGCGAGCAGTACGTC.

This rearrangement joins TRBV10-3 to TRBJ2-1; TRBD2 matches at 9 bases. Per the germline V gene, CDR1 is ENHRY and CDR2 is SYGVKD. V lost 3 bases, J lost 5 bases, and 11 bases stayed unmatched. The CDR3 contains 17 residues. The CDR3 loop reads CAISDPPGLAGNNEQFF. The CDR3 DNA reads TGTGCCATCAGTGATCCCCCGGGCCTAGCGGGGAACAATGAGCAGTTCTTC.

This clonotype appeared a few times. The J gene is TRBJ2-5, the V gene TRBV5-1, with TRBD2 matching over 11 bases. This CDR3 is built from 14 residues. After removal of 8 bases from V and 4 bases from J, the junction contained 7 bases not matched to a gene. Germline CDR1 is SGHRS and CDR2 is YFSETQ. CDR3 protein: CASTTTSGVETQYF. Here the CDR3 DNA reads TGCGCCAGTACGACGACTAGCGGGGTAGAGACCCAGTACTTC.

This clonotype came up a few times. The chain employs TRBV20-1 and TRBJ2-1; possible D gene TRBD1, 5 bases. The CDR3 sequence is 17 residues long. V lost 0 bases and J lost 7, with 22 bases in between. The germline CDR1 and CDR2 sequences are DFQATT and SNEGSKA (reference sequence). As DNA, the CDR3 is TGCAGTGCTAGAGATATTGGCAGCCAGGGTTATGTGAATGAGCAGTTCTTC. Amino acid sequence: CSARDIGSQGYVNEQFF.

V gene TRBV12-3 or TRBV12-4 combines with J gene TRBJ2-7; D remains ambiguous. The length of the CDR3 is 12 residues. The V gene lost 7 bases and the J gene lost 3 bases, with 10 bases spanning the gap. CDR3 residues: CASMNLNYEQYF. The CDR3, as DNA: TGTGCCAGCATGAACTTAAACTACGAGCAGTACTTC.

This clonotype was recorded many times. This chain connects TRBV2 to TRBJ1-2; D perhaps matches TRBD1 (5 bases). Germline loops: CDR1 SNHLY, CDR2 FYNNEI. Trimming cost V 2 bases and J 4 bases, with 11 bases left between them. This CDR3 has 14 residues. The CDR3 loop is CASSEQGGAYGYTF. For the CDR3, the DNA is TGTGCCAGCAGTGAACAGGGAGGAGCCTATGGCTACACCTTC.

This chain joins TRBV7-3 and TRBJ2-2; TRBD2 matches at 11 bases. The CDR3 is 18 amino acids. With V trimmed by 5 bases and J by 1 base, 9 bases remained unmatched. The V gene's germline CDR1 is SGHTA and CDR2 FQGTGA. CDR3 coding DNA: TGTGCCAGCAGCATCATGCTAGCGGGGGGCTGGAACACCGGGGAGCTGTTTTTT. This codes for CASSIMLAGGWNTGELFF. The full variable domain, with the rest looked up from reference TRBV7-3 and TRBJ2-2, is GAGVSQTPSNKVTEKGKYVELRCDPISGHTALYWYRQSLGQGPEFLIYFQGTGAADDSGLPNDRFFAVRPEGSVSTLKIQRTERGDSAVYLCASSIMLAGGWNTGELFFGEGSRLTVL.

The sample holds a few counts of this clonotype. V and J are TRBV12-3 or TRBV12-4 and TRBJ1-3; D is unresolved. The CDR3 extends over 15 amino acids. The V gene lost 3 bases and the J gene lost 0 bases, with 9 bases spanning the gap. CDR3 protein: CASSFGRFSGNTIYF. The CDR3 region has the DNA TGTGCCAGCAGTTTCGGACGGTTCTCTGGAAACACCATATATTTT.

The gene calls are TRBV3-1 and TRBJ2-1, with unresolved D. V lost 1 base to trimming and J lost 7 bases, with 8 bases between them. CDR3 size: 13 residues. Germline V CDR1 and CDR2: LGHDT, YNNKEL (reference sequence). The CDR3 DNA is TGTGCCAGCAGCCAAGGTGCCTTTAATGAGCAGTTCTTC. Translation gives CASSQGAFNEQFF.

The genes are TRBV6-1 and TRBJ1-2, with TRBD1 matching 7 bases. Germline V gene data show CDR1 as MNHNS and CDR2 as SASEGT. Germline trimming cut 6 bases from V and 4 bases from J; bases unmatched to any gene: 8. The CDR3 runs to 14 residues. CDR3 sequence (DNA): TGTGCCAGCAGCACACGACAGGGTAGCTATGGCTACACCTTC. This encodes CASSTRQGSYGYTF.

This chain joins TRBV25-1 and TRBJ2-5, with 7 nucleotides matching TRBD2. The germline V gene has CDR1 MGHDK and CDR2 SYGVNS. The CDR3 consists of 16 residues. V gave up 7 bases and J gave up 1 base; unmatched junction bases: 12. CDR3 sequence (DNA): TGTGCCAGCACCTCCCGGTGGGGGGGACCCCAAGAGACCCAGTACTTC. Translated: CASTSRWGGPQETQYF.

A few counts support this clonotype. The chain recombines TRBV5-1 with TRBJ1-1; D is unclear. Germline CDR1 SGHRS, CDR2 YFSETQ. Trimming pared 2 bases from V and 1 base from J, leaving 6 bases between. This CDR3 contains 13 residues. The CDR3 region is CASSLQQNTEAFF. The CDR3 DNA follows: TGCGCCAGCAGCTTACAGCAGAACACTGAAGCTTTCTTT.

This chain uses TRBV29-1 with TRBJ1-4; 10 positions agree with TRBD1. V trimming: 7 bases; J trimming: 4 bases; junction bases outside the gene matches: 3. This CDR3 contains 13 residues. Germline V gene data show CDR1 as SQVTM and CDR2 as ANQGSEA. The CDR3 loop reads CSAGQGFNEKLFF. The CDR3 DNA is TGCAGCGCGGGACAGGGGTTTAATGAAAAACTGTTTTTT.

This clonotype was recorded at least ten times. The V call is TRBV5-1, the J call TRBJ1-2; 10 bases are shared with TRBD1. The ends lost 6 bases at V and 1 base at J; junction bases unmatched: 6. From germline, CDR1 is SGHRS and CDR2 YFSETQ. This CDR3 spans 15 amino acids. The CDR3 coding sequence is TGCGCCAGCAAGGAAGGGACAGGGGATAACTATGGCTACACCTTC. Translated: CASKEGTGDNYGYTF.

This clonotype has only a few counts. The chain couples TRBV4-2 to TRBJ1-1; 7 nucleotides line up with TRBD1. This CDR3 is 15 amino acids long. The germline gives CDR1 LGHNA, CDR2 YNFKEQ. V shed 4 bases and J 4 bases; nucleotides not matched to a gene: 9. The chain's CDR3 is CASSLGGGSGTEAFF. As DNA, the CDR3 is TGTGCCAGCAGCCTGGGAGGGGGCTCGGGCACTGAAGCTTTCTTT.

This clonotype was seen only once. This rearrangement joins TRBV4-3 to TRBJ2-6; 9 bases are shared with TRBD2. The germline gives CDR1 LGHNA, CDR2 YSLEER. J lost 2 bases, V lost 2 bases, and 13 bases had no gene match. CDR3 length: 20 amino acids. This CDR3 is CASSQRLLGGGAAGANVLTF. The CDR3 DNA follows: TGCGCCAGCAGCCAAAGACTTCTTGGCGGGGGGGCCGCTGGGGCCAACGTCCTGACTTTC.

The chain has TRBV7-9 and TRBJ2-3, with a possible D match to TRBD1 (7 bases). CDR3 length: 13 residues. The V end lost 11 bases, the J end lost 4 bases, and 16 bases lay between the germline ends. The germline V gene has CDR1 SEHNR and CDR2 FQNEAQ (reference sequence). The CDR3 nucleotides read TGTGCCTTCGAGGAGGGGGCCTCAGATACGCAGTATTTT. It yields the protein CAFEEGASDTQYF.

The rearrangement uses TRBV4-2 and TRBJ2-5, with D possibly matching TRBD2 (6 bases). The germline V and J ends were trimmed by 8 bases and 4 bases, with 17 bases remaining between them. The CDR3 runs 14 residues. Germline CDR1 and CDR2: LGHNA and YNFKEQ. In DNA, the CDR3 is TGTGCCAGCGGGGACCCCCTGCGGGGAGAGACCCAGTACTTC. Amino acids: CASGDPLRGETQYF.

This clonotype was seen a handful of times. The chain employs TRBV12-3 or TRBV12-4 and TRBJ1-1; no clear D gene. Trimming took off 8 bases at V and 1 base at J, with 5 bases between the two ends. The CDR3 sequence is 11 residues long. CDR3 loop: CASYRNTEAFF. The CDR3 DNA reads TGTGCCAGCTACAGGAACACTGAAGCTTTCTTT.

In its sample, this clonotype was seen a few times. The CDR3 bases are TGTGCCAGCAAGGCGACCCTGGGCCAAGAGACCCAGTACTTC. Residues: CASKATLGQETQYF. This chain uses TRBV3-1 with TRBJ2-5; D is uncertain. V shed 7 bases and J shed 1 base, with 13 bases lying between them. Per germline, CDR1 LGHDT and CDR2 YNNKEL (reference sequence). This CDR3 comprises 14 residues.

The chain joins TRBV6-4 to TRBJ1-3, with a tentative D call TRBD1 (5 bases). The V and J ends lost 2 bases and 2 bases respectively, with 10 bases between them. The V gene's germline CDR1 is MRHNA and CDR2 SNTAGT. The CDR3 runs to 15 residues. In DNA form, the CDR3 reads TGTGCCAGCAGTGACGGCAGGGACGCTGGAAACACCATATATTTT. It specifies CASSDGRDAGNTIYF.

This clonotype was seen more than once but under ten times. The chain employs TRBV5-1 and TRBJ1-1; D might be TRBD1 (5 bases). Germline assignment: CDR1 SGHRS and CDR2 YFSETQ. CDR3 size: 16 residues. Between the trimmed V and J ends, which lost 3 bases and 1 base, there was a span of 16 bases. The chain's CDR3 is CASSWGYGRANTEAFF. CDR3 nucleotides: TGCGCCAGCAGCTGGGGCTATGGACGGGCGAACACTGAAGCTTTCTTT.

The CDR3 here is CAWSVSGAWAQHF. The CDR3 region has the DNA TGTGCCTGGAGTGTTTCCGGGGCCTGGGCCCAGCATTTT. V usage is TRBV30 and J usage is TRBJ1-5; D is perhaps TRBD1 (5 bases). Trimming left V 0 bases short and J 11 bases short, with 14 bases between. Germline CDR1 GTSNPN, CDR2 SVGIG (reference sequence). The CDR3 spans 13 residues.

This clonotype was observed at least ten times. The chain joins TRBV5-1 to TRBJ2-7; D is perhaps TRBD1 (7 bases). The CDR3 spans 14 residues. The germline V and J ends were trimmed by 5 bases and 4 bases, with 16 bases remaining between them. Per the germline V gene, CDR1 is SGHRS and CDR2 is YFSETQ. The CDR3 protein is CASRDLAGGYEQYF. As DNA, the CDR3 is TGCGCCAGCAGGGACTTAGCAGGGGGGTACGAGCAGTACTTC.

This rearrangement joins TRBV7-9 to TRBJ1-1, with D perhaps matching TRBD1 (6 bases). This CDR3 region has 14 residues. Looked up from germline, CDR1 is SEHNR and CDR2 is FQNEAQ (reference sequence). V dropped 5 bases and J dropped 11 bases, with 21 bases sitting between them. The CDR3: CASSAGGPRDRAFF. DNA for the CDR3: TGTGCCAGCAGCGCGGGGGGCCCTAGGGATCGGGCTTTCTTT.

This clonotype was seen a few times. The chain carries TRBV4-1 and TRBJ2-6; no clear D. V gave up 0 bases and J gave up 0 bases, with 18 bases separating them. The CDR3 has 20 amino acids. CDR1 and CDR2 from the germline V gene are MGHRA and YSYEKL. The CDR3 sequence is CASSQDGQVPFPSGANVLTF. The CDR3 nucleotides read TGCGCCAGCAGCCAAGACGGGCAGGTGCCCTTCCCCTCTGGGGCCAACGTCCTGACTTTC.